These 5 T cell receptor beta chains came from one sample sequenced in a study of graft-versus-host responses after intestinal transplantation. No cognate antigen is known for these TCRs. Method: immunoSEQ multiplex PCR; TCRdb's copy keeps in-frame clones and lacks some. The profile covers fewer than 110,000 clones, with around 90% appearing a single time and approximately 0.76% taken by the ten largest. Here the sequenced sample was unstimulated CD4+ T cells sorted from spleen or lymph node cells, taken before transplant. Receptors were obtained from a human donor who was the organ donor for an intestinal transplant.

The V call is TRBV5-6, the J call TRBJ2-7; 7 bases map to TRBD1. Losses at the gene ends were 4 bases for V and 0 bases for J; bases not matched to a gene: 7. Germline CDR1 SGHDT, CDR2 YYEEEE. CDR3 length equals 15 residues. This chain's CDR3 is CASSGQDRSSYEQYF. DNA for the CDR3: TGTGCCAGCAGCGGACAGGACAGGAGCTCCTACGAGCAGTACTTC.

The V call is TRBV19, the J call TRBJ1-1; D gene uncertain. V lost 4 bases to trimming and J lost 4 bases, with 16 bases between them. The CDR3 length is 15 residues. Germline V gene sequence: CDR1 LNHDA, CDR2 SQIVND (reference sequence). CDR3: CASSTRGLAGTEAFF. In DNA, the CDR3 is TGTGCCAGTAGTACCCGAGGGTTGGCGGGCACTGAAGCTTTCTTT.

The V call is TRBV19, the J call TRBJ1-1, with D unclear. The CDR3 has 15 amino acids. V was clipped by 6 bases and J by 0 bases, with 14 bases between them. CDR1 LNHDA and CDR2 SQIVND come from the germline V gene (reference sequence). The CDR3: CASSLQGQMNTEAFF. DNA of the CDR3: TGTGCCAGTAGCCTCCAAGGGCAGATGAACACTGAAGCTTTCTTT.

The V gene is TRBV5-4, the J gene TRBJ2-5, with D perhaps matching TRBD1 (5 bases). The V end was cut by 0 bases, the J end by 3 bases, with 12 bases between. Germline loops: CDR1 SGHNT, CDR2 YYREEE (reference sequence). The length of the CDR3 is 15 residues. CDR3 DNA sequence: TGTGCCAGCAGCTTGGGTTCGTTAGGGGAAGAGACCCAGTACTTC. This translates into CASSLGSLGEETQYF.

V and J are TRBV5-1 and TRBJ2-5; 8 bases are a match to TRBD1. The J call may be wrong; the DNA end is better matched by TRBJ2-7. CDR1 SGHRS and CDR2 YFSETQ come from the germline V gene. This CDR3 is 15 amino acids long. CDR3 loop: CASSPGDRIKYEQYF. CDR3 nucleotides: TGCGCCAGCAGCCCGGGGGACAGGATAAAATACGAGCAGTACTTC.